The 3 T cell receptor beta chains reported below all come from one sample, sequenced in a study of blood T cell repertoires in COVID-19. Method: immunoSEQ multiplex PCR; TCRdb's copy keeps in-frame clones and lacks some. The data contain about 190,000 clones, 70% to 85% of them seen just once; the ten biggest clones take up roughly 13%. Material for sequencing was peripheral blood. The receptors originated from a man aged 45-65 years who had recovered from COVID-19.

This clone was counted a few times. The chain couples TRBV29-1 to TRBJ1-2, with 11 nucleotides matching TRBD1. The J segment lost 7 bases and the V segment lost 3 bases, leaving 1 base of the junction unmatched. This CDR3 is built from 12 residues. The germline CDR1 and CDR2 sequences are SQVTM and ANQGSEA. The CDR3 reads CSVEGTGGGYTF. In DNA form, the CDR3 reads TGCAGCGTTGAGGGGACAGGGGGTGGCTACACCTTC.

The gene calls are TRBV28 and TRBJ2-5; D is perhaps TRBD2 (6 bases). Germline V gene sequence: CDR1 MDHEN, CDR2 SYDVKM. The CDR3 spans 16 residues. V dropped 5 bases and J dropped 6 bases, with 22 bases sitting between them. The CDR3 coding sequence is TGTGCCAGCAGTATCCGGGGACTTACGCAGTTGCAGACCCAGTACTTC. As protein: CASSIRGLTQLQTQYF.

The chain links TRBV14 to TRBJ1-1; 7 positions match TRBD1. The CDR3 covers 14 residues. Trimming cost V 2 bases and J 10 bases; bases outside gene matches: 10. From germline, CDR1 is SGHDN and CDR2 FVKESK. CDR3 in amino acids: CASSQTDRRSGAFF. For the CDR3, the DNA is TGTGCCAGCAGCCAAACGGACAGGAGAAGTGGAGCTTTCTTT.